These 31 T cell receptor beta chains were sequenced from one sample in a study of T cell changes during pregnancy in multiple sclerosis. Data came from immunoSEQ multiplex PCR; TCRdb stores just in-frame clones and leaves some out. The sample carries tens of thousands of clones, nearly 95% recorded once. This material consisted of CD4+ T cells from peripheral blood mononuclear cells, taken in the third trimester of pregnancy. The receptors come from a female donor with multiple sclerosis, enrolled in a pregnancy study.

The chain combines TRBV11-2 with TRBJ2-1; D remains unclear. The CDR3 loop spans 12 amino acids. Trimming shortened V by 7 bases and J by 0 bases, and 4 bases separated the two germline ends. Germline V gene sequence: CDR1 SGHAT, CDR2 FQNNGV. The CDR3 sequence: CASKSSYNEQFF. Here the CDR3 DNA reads TGTGCCAGCAAGAGCTCCTACAATGAGCAGTTCTTC. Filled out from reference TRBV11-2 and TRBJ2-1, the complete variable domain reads EAGVAQSPRYKIIEKRQSVAFWCNPISGHATLYWYQQILGQGPKLLIQFQNNGVVDDSQLPKDRFSAERLKGVDSTLKIQPAKLEDSAVYLCASKSSYNEQFFGPGTRLTVL.

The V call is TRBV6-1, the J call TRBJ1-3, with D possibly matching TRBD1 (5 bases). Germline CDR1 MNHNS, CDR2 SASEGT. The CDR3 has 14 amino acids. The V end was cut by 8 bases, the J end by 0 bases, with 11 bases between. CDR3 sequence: CASADRISGNTIYF. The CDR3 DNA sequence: TGTGCCAGCGCCGACAGAATCTCTGGAAACACCATATATTTT.

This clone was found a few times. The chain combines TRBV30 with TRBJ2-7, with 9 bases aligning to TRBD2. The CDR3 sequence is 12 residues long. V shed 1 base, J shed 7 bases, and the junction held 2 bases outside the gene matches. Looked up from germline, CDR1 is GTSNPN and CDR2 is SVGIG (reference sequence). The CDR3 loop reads CAWSAGLAEQYF. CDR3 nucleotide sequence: TGTGCCTGGAGTGCCGGACTAGCGGAGCAGTACTTC.

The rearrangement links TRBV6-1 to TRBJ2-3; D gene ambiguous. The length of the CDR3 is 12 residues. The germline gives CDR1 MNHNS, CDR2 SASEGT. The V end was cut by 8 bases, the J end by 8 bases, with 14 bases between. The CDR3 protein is CASLFPSGTQYF. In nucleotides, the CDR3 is TGTGCCAGCCTCTTCCCCTCGGGTACGCAGTATTTT.

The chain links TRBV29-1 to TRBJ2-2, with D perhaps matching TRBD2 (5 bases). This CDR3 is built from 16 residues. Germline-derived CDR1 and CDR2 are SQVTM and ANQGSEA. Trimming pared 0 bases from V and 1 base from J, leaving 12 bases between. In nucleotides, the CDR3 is TGCAGCGTTGAAGATCTCGGAGGCAAGAACACCGGGGAGCTGTTTTTT. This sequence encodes CSVEDLGGKNTGELFF.

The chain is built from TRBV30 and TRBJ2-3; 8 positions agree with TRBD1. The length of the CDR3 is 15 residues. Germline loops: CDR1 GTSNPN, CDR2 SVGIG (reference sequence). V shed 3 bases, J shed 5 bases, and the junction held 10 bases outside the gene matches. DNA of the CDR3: TGTGCCTGGAGGGCCGGCAGGGGGCAAGGAGATACGCAGTATTTT. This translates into CAWRAGRGQGDTQYF.

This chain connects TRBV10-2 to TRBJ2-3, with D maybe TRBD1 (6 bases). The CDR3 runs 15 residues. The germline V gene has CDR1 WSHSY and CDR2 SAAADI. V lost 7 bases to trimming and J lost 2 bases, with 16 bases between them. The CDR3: CASKKGPGDTDTQYF. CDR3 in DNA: TGCGCCAGCAAGAAGGGTCCAGGGGACACAGATACGCAGTATTTT.

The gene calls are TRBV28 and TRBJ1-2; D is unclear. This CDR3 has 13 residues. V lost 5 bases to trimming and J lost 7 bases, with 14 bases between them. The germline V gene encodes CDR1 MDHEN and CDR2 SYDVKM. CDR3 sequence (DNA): TGTGCCAGCAGTACCCGGGCGGGCGGTGGCTACACCTTC. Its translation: CASSTRAGGGYTF.

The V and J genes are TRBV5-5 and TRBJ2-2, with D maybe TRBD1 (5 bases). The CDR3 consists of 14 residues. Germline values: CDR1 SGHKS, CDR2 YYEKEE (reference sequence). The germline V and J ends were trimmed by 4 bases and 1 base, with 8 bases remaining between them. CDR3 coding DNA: TGTGCCAGCAGCACCGGACAGAACACCGGGGAGCTGTTTTTT. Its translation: CASSTGQNTGELFF.

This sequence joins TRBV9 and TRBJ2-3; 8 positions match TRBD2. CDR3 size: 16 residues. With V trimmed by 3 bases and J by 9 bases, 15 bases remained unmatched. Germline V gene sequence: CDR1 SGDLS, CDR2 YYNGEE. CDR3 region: CASSGGEQGLGYTQYF. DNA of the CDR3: TGTGCCAGCAGCGGGGGGGAACAGGGACTAGGATACACGCAGTATTTT.

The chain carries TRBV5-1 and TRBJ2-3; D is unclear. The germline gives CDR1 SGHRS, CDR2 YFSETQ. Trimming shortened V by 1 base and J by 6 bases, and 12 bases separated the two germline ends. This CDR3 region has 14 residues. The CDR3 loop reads CASSLMRKEDTQYF. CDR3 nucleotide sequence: TGCGCCAGCAGCTTGATGAGAAAGGAGGATACGCAGTATTTT. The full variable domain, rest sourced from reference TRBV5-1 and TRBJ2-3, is KAGVTQTPRYLIKTRGQQVTLSCSPISGHRSVSWYQQTPGQGLQFLFEYFSETQRNKGNFPGRFSGRQFSNSRSEMNVSTLELGDSALYLCASSLMRKEDTQYFGPGTRLTVL.

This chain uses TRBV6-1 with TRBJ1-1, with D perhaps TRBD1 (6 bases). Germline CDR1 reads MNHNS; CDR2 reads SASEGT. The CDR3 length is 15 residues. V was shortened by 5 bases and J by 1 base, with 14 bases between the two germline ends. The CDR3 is CASSSGTYENTEAFF. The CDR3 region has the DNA TGTGCCAGCAGTTCCGGGACATATGAGAACACTGAAGCTTTCTTT.

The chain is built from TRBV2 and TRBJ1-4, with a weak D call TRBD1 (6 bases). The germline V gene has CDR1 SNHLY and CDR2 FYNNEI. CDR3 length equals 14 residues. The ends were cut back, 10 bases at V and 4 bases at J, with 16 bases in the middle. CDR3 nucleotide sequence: TGTGCCACCTCCCACAGGGCCAATAATGAAAAACTGTTTTTT. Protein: CATSHRANNEKLFF.

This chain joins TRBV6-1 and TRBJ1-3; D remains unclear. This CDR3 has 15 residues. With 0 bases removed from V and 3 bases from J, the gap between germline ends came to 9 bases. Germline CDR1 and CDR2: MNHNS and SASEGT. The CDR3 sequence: CASSEAAGYGNTIYF. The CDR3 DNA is TGTGCCAGCAGTGAAGCCGCCGGGTATGGAAACACCATATATTTT.

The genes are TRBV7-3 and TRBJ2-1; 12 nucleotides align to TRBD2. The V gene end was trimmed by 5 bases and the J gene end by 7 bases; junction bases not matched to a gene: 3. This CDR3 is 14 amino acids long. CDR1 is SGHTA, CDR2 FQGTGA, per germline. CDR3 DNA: TGTGCCAGCAGCGCGGGACTAGCGGGTAATGAGCAGTTCTTC. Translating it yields CASSAGLAGNEQFF.

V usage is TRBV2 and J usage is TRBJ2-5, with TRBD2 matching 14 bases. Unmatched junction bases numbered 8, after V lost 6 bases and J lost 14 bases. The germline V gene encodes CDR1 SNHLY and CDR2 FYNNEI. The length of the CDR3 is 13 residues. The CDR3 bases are TGTGCCAGCAGGGGACTAGCGGGGGCCTCGGGTTACTTC. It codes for CASRGLAGASGYF.

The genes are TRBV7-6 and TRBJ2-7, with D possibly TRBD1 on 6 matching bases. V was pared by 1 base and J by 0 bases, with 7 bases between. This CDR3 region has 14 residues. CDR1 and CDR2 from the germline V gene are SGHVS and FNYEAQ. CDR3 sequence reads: CASSLEGDSYEQYF. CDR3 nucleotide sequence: TGTGCCAGCAGCTTAGAGGGGGACTCCTACGAGCAGTACTTC. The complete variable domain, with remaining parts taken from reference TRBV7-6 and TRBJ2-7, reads GAGVSQSPRYKVTKRGQDVALRCDPISGHVSLYWYRQALGQGPEFLTYFNYEAQQDKSGLPNDRFSAERPEGSISTLTIQRTEQRDSAMYRCASSLEGDSYEQYFGPGTRLTVT.

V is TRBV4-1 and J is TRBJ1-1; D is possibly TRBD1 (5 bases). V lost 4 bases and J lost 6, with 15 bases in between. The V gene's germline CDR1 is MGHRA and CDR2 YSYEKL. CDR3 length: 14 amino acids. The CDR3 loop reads CASSLNGGIAEAFF. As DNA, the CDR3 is TGCGCCAGCAGCCTAAACGGGGGGATCGCTGAAGCTTTCTTT.

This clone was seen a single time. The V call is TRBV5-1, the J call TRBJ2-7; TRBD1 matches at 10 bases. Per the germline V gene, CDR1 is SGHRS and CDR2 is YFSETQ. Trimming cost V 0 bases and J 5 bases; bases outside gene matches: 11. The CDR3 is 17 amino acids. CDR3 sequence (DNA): TGCGCCAGCAGCTTGGCCTTTGGGGGACAGGGGAGCGACGAGCAGTACTTC. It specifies CASSLAFGGQGSDEQYF.

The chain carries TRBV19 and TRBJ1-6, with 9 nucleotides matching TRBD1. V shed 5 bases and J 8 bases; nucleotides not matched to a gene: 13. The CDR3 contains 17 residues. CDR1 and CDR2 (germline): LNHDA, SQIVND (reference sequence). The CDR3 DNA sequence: TGTGCCAGTAGTTCTGGGAAAACAGGGGGCGCTTATTCACCCCTCCACTTT. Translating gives CASSSGKTGGAYSPLHF.

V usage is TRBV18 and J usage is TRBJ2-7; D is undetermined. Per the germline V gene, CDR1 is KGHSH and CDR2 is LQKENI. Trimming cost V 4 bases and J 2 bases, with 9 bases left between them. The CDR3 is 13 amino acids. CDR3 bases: TGTGCCAGCTCACATGCGGAGACCTACGAGCAGTACTTC. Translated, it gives CASSHAETYEQYF. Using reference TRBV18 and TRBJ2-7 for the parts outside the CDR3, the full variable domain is NAGVMQNPRHLVRRRGQEARLRCSPMKGHSHVYWYRQLPEEGLKFMVYLQKENIIDESGMPKERFSAEFPKEGPSILRIQQVVRGDSAAYFCASSHAETYEQYFGPGTRLTVT.

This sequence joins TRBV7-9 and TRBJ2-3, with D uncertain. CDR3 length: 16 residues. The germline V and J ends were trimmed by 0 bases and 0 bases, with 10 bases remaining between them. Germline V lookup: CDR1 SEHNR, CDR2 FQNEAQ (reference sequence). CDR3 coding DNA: TGTGCCAGCAGCTTAGCGGGCCTATCTAGCACAGATACGCAGTATTTT. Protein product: CASSLAGLSSTDTQYF.

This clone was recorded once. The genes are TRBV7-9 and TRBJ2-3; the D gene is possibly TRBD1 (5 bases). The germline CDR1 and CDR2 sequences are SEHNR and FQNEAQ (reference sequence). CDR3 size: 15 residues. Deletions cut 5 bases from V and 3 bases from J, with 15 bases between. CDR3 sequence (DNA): TGTGCCAGCAGCCCTCCACAGGATGTTACAGATACGCAGTATTTT. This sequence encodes CASSPPQDVTDTQYF.

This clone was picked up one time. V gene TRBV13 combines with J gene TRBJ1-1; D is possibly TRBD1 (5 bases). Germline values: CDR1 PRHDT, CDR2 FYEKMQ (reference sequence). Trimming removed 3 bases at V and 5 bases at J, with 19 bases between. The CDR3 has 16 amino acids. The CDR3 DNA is TGTGCCAGCAGCTTGTCCTTACGGGGGGTTTGGACTGAAGCTTTCTTT. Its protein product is CASSLSLRGVWTEAFF.

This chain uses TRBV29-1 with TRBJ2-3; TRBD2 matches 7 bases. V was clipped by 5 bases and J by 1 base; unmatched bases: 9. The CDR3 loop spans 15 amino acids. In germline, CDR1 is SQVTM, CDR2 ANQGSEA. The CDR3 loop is CSVNPSGLGTDTQYF. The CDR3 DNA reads TGCAGCGTTAATCCTAGCGGCCTCGGCACAGATACGCAGTATTTT.

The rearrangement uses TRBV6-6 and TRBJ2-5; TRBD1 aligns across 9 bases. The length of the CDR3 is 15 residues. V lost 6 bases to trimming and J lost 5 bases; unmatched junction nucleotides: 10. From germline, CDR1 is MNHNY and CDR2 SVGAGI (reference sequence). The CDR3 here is CASSSDRGKLETQYF. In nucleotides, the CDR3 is TGTGCCAGCAGCTCGGACAGGGGAAAATTGGAGACCCAGTACTTC.

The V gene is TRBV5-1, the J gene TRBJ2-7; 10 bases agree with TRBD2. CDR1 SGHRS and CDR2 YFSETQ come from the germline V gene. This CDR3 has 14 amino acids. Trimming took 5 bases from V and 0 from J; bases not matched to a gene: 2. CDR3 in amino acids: CASRLAGGSYEQYF. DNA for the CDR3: TGCGCCAGCAGGTTAGCGGGGGGCTCCTACGAGCAGTACTTC.

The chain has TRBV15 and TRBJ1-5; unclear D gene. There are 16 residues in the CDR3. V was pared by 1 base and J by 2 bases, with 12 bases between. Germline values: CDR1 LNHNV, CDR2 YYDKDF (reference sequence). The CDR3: CATSRGSRRGNQPQHF. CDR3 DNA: TGTGCCACCAGCAGAGGATCGAGACGGGGCAATCAGCCCCAGCATTTT.

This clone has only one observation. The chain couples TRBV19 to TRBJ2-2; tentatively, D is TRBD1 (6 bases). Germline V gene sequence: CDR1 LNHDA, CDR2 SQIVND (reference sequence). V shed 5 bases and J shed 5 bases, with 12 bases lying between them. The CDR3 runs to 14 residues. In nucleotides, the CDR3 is TGTGCCAGTAGTTCAGGGGCAGGGACCGGGGAGCTGTTTTTT. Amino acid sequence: CASSSGAGTGELFF.

CDR3 DNA sequence: TGTGCCAGCTCGCCTCGGACAGGGGGCTCAGGGACTGAAGCTTTCTTT. This encodes CASSPRTGGSGTEAFF. This sequence joins TRBV18 and TRBJ1-1, with 11 bases identical to TRBD1. V was clipped by 6 bases and J by 5 bases; unmatched bases: 11. Germline V gene lookup returns CDR1 KGHSH and CDR2 LQKENI. The CDR3 runs 16 residues.

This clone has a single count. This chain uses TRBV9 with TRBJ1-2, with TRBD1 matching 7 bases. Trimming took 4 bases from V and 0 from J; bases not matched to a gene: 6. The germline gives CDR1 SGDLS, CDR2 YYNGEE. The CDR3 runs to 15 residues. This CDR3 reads CASSTGQAANYGYTF. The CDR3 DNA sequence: TGTGCCAGCAGCACCGGACAGGCCGCTAACTATGGCTACACCTTC. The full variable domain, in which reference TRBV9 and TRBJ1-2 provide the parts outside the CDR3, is DSGVTQTPKHLITATGQRVTLRCSPRSGDLSVYWYQQSLDQGLQFLIQYYNGEERAKGNILERFSAQQFPDLHSELNLSSLELGDSALYFCASSTGQAANYGYTFGSGTRLTVV.